This passage covers 9 T cell receptor beta chains from one sample sequenced in a study of Graves' ophthalmopathy and Graves' hyperthyroidism. RNA transcripts served as template for amplifying TCR beta CDR3 sequences. An initial RT-PCR round employing HTBI primers preceded a second-round multiplex PCR. TCRdb processed the multiplex PCR reads anew with MiXCR; each CDR3 protein has one entry. The data show about 380,000 distinct CDR3 sequences, with 15% seen just once and around 6.6% held by the top ten. Sequenced material: peripheral blood. These receptors were taken from a young woman with stable Graves' hyperthyroidism.

Ten or more counts support this clonotype. This chain uses TRBV20-1 with TRBJ1-1; 8 nucleotides match TRBD1. Germline V gene sequence: CDR1 DFQATT, CDR2 SNEGSKA (reference sequence). After removal of 2 bases from V and 5 bases from J, the junction contained 22 bases not matched to a gene. This CDR3 is 19 amino acids long. The CDR3 loop is CSARSRGRPTNPRVTEAFF. For the CDR3, the DNA is TGCAGTGCTAGAAGCAGGGGGCGCCCCACAAATCCCCGGGTAACTGAAGCTTTCTTT.

This clonotype was seen at least ten times. The V call is TRBV7-2, the J call TRBJ2-7, with D possibly matching TRBD2 (6 bases). This CDR3 is 14 amino acids long. Trimming left V 5 bases short and J 0 bases short, with 11 bases between. Germline-derived CDR1 and CDR2 are SGHTA and FQGNSA. CDR3 protein: CASSPSDYSYEQYF. CDR3 coding DNA: TGTGCCAGCAGCCCCTCGGACTACTCCTACGAGCAGTACTTC.

This chain joins TRBV12-3 or TRBV12-4 and TRBJ2-7; D is uncertain. The CDR3 consists of 16 residues. The V gene lost 6 bases and the J gene lost 2 bases, with 20 bases spanning the gap. The CDR3 here is CASSNKIGPGPYEQYF. The CDR3, as DNA: TGTGCCAGCAGCAACAAAATTGGCCCAGGCCCCTACGAGCAGTACTTC.

This clonotype was found a few times. The chain combines TRBV12-3 or TRBV12-4 with TRBJ2-2; 8 nucleotides line up with TRBD2. Trimming took 7 bases from V and 4 from J; bases not matched to a gene: 8. The CDR3 covers 15 residues. The DNA of the CDR3 is TGTGCCAGCATCTCCGGGACTAGGGGCACCGGGGAGCTGTTTTTT. Translating gives CASISGTRGTGELFF.

Only a few counts were recorded for this clonotype. This sequence joins TRBV20-1 and TRBJ2-2, with TRBD2 matching over 7 bases. Germline CDR1 is DFQATT and CDR2 is SNEGSKA (reference sequence). V was pared by 6 bases and J by 5 bases, with 18 bases of the junction left unmatched. The CDR3 runs 17 residues. CDR3: CSADEGGKGAGTGELFF. CDR3 bases: TGCAGTGCAGACGAGGGAGGGAAAGGAGCGGGGACCGGGGAGCTGTTTTTT.

This clonotype was counted ten times or more. One end of the junction is discordant with germline, which a read error may explain. This chain joins TRBV7-3 and TRBJ1-1; 9 bases agree with TRBD1. This CDR3 is 15 amino acids long. Germline V gene data show CDR1 as SGHTA and CDR2 as FQGTGA. The CDR3 DNA follows: TGTGCCAGCAGCTTAATGGGGACAGGGAATACTGAGGCTTTCTTT. Translated, it gives CASSLMGTGNTEAFF.

This clonotype was picked up many times. The chain is built from TRBV6-5 and TRBJ2-7; D unresolved. Germline values: CDR1 MNHEY, CDR2 SVGAGI. The CDR3 extends over 15 amino acids. The V end lost 4 bases, the J end lost 1 base, and 14 bases lay between the germline ends. CDR3 sequence: CASSSGIKHSYEQYF. In nucleotides, the CDR3 is TGTGCCAGCAGTTCCGGAATCAAGCATTCCTACGAGCAGTACTTC.

A note on this clonotype: This sequence may be a read error, since a much larger clone differs from it by one base. The genes are TRBV6-1 and TRBJ1-5; D remains ambiguous. CDR3 length: 13 residues. CDR1 and CDR2 from the germline V gene are MNHNS and SASEGT. CDR3 loop: CGSSAKSNQPQHF. Written as DNA, the CDR3 is TGTGGCAGCAGTGCTAAGAGCAATCAGCCCCAGCATTTT.

This clonotype was detected ten times or more. The chain carries TRBV6-2 or TRBV6-3 and TRBJ2-7; no clear D gene. V gave up 4 bases and J gave up 2 bases, with 12 bases separating them. This CDR3 has 14 residues. Germline values: CDR1 MNHEY, CDR2 SVGEGT. The CDR3 nucleotides read TGTGCCAGCAGTTTCGGACGGCCTCCCTACGAGCAGTACTTC. Amino acid sequence: CASSFGRPPYEQYF.